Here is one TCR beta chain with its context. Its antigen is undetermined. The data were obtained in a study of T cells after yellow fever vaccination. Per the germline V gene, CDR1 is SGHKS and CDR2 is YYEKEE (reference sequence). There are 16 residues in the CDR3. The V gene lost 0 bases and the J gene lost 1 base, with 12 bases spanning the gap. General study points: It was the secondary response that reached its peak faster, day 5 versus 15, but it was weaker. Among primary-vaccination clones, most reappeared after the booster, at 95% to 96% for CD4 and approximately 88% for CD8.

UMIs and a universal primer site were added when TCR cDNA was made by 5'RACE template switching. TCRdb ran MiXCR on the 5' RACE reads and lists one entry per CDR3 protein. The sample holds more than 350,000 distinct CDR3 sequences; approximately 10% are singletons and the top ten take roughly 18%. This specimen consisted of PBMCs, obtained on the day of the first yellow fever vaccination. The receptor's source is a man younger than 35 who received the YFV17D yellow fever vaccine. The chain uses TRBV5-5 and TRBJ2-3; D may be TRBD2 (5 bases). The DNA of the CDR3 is TGTGCCAGCAGCTTGGTGCGGGTACGGGGCACAGATACGCAGTATTTT. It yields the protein CASSLVRVRGTDTQYF.